This T cell receptor beta chain comes out of a study of blood T cell repertoires in COVID-19. Study details: Sites across the United States, Italy and Spain contributed samples from acute and convalescent COVID-19.

Categorization into cohorts depended on clinical history that participants reported. The V gene's germline CDR1 is LGHNT and CDR2 FRNRAP. This CDR3 is 12 amino acids long. Trimming shortened V by 3 bases and J by 12 bases, and 14 bases separated the two germline ends. In the authors' methods: How many nucleated cells were present was estimated from reference gene primer amplification. The protocol was immunoSEQ multiplex PCR, while the TCRdb copy is restricted to in-frame clones and leaves out a portion. That table supplies the V and J calls and clone size; D and trimming were determined from the DNA. The sample shows some 210,000 clones, roughly 86% of them seen only once.

The rearrangement joins TRBV12-5 to TRBJ1-1; possible D gene TRBD1, 5 bases. The material sequenced was PBMCs or T cells enriched from blood (not recorded which). The receptor comes from a man aged 18 to 30 with acute COVID-19. The CDR3 spells CASGLMGGGTFF. In DNA, the CDR3 is TGTGCTAGTGGTTTAATGGGTGGGGGGACTTTCTTT.